This T cell receptor beta chain is from a study of tumor-infiltrating lymphocytes in primary liver carcinoma. The overall study: By surgical resection, the patients were treated for their primary liver carcinoma. Those enrolled were patients of both sexes, who were aged 30 to 69 years.

cDNA specific to TCR beta was made from around 530 ng of total RNA, with a constant-region primer employed for priming. Three-round nested multiplex PCR performed with slightly modified ARM-PCR produced the TCR beta libraries. The first two PCR rounds, approximately 10 cycles each, used TRBV1-TRBV30 forward primers and a C-beta reverse primer. TCRdb processed the multiplex PCR reads anew with MiXCR; each CDR3 protein has one entry. The table records 320,000 or so distinct CDR3 sequences, 65% of them present only once. Blood RNA was derived from unsorted whole blood, and germline DNA was extracted too. Investigators obtained 4 to 5 milliliters of peripheral blood ahead of surgery. Concerning this clonotype: The antigen remains unidentified.

Germline CDR1 reads MNHEY; CDR2 reads SVGEGT. With 6 bases removed from V and 0 bases from J, the gap between germline ends came to 14 bases. This CDR3 has 16 residues. Whole-study findings and limits: It was tumor-adjacent and tumor-blood pairs that overlapped less than tumor region pairs did.

The sequence was obtained from a man in his forties with primary liver carcinoma and hepatitis B virus infection. This rearrangement joins TRBV6-2 or TRBV6-3 to TRBJ2-2; TRBD2 might be the D (7 bases). Material: peripheral blood. For the CDR3, the DNA is TGTGCCAGCAGCCAAAAGGGGGGGGCGAACACCGGGGAGCTGTTTTTT. Its translation: CASSQKGGANTGELFF.